Listed below are T cell receptor beta chains from one sample, sequenced in a study of identical twins. Using its own MiXCR run on the 5' RACE reads, TCRdb lists one record per CDR3 protein. The data show approximately 620,000 distinct CDR3 sequences, 8.5% to 9% seen once. The same sample was also studied in work on yellow fever vaccine responses in identical twins.

The sequenced sample was PBMCs. The receptors were sampled from a woman under 30 in good health. The CDR3 runs from the conserved cysteine through the conserved F or W. A D gene is named only where the DNA matches it firmly. The listing skips clone size in some rows; elsewhere it reads once, few, many or a size class.

CDR3 length,clone size,J gene,V gene,D gene,CDR3 protein,CDR3 DNA
16,few,TRBJ2-5,TRBV5-1,TRBD2,CASSLQGLAAQETQYF,TGCGCCAGCAGCTTACAAGGACTAGCGGCACAAGAGACCCAGTACTTC
12,.,TRBJ2-7,TRBV28,.,CASSSRTAAQYF,TGTGCCAGCAGTTCGCGGACAGCCGCGCAGTACTTC
13,.,TRBJ2-7,TRBV7-9,TRBD1,CASSGTGPYEQYF,TGTGCCAGCAGCGGGACAGGCCCCTACGAGCAGTACTTC
14,.,TRBJ2-4,TRBV27,.,CASSPVRGGNIQYF,TGTGCCAGCAGTCCAGTAAGGGGAGGAAACATTCAGTACTTC
16,.,TRBJ2-2,TRBV24-1,TRBD2,CATSDLELAVGGELFF,TGTGCCACCAGTGATTTGGAGCTAGCGGTTGGCGGGGAGCTGTTTTTT
13,few,TRBJ2-7,TRBV2,TRBD1,CASRRDRGGEQYF,TGTGCCAGCAGGAGGGACAGGGGCGGCGAGCAGTACTTC
14,many,TRBJ2-7,TRBV10-3,TRBD2,CAISVGLALYEQYF,TGTGCCATCAGTGTAGGACTAGCGTTATACGAGCAGTACTTC
12,.,TRBJ2-7,TRBV10-3,.,CAISESGKGPYF,TGTGCCATCAGTGAGTCGGGAAAGGGTCCGTACTTC
16,few,TRBJ2-3,TRBV9,.,CASSVEGEMITDTQYF,TGTGCCAGCAGCGTAGAGGGGGAAATGATCACAGATACGCAGTATTTT
14,once,TRBJ2-1,TRBV7-7,.,CASSLGPGVDEQFF,TGTGCTAGCAGCTTAGGACCAGGGGTGGACGAGCAGTTCTTC
12,few,TRBJ2-7,TRBV10-3,TRBD1,CAINAGGYEQYF,TGTGCCATCAATGCAGGGGGCTACGAGCAGTACTTC
16,few,TRBJ1-4,TRBV4-3,.,CASSQDLSVPNEKLFF,TGCGCCAGCAGCCAAGATCTTAGCGTCCCTAATGAAAAACTGTTTTTT
14,few,TRBJ2-3,TRBV20-1,.,CSARGDDSTDTQYF,TGCAGTGCTAGGGGGGATGATAGCACAGATACGCAGTATTTT
13,many,TRBJ2-7,TRBV5-1,.,CASSFELASEQYF,TGCGCCAGCAGCTTCGAACTAGCTAGCGAGCAGTACTTC
14,many,TRBJ2-2,TRBV11-2,.,CASSLRDVGGELFF,TGTGCCAGCAGCTTGCGTGATGTGGGTGGGGAGCTGTTTTTT
15,few,TRBJ2-7,TRBV27,TRBD1,CASRTQGDPTYEQYF,TGTGCCAGCAGGACACAGGGGGACCCAACCTACGAGCAGTACTTC
12,many,TRBJ2-1,TRBV10-3,.,CAISVQGNEQFF,TGTGCCATCAGTGTTCAAGGCAATGAGCAGTTCTTC
14,.,TRBJ2-1,TRBV6-1,TRBD2,CASSESGSKNEQFF,TGTGCCAGCAGTGAGAGCGGGAGTAAGAATGAGCAGTTCTTC
11,many,TRBJ2-7,TRBV6-2/TRBV6-3,.,CASSQRSEQYF,TGTGCCAGCAGTCAAAGGAGCGAGCAGTACTTC
12,.,TRBJ2-7,TRBV20-1,.,CSVRQASYEQYF,TGCAGTGTACGGCAGGCCAGCTACGAGCAGTACTTC
13,once,TRBJ2-7,TRBV7-7,.,CASSSHLLSEQYF,TGTGCTAGCAGCTCTCACTTACTATCCGAGCAGTACTTC
16,.,TRBJ2-7,TRBV27,.,CASSPYGWGNENEQYF,TGTGCCAGCAGTCCCTATGGATGGGGGAACGAGAACGAGCAGTACTTC
16,many,TRBJ2-4,TRBV12-3/TRBV12-4,TRBD2,CASSIAGGRTKNIQYF,TGTGCCAGCAGCATAGCGGGGGGGCGAACCAAAAACATTCAGTACTTC
17,.,TRBJ2-3,TRBV7-3,TRBD2,CASSLNRGGAGTDTQYF,TGTGCCAGCAGCTTAAATCGGGGGGGCGCCGGCACAGATACGCAGTATTTT
13,few,TRBJ2-3,TRBV7-8,.,CASREQGTDTQYF,TGTGCCAGCAGGGAACAGGGCACAGATACGCAGTATTTT
13,few,TRBJ2-5,TRBV24-1,.,CATSTGTSETQYF,TGTGCCACCAGTACCGGGACATCGGAGACCCAGTACTTC
11,many,TRBJ2-7,TRBV6-2/TRBV6-3,.,CASSLPGEQYF,TGTGCCAGCAGTCTACCGGGCGAGCAGTACTTC
14,few,TRBJ2-3,TRBV3-1,.,CASSQPRETDTQYF,TGTGCCAGCAGCCAACCCAGGGAAACAGATACGCAGTATTTT
12,few,TRBJ2-1,TRBV2,.,CASSQSGMEQFF,TGTGCCAGCAGTCAGAGTGGGATGGAGCAGTTCTTC
13,few,TRBJ1-2,TRBV14,.,CASSQQIDYGYTF,TGTGCCAGCAGCCAGCAGATAGACTATGGCTACACCTTC
17,few,TRBJ2-4,TRBV11-2,TRBD2,CASSEGLAGEAKNIQYF,TGTGCCAGCAGCGAGGGACTAGCGGGGGAAGCCAAAAACATTCAGTACTTC
10,.,TRBJ2-7,TRBV20-1,.,CSAPKNEQYF,TGCAGTGCTCCTAAAAACGAGCAGTACTTC
16,.,TRBJ2-7,TRBV14,.,CASSQARTAAPYEQYF,TGTGCCAGCAGCCAAGCGCGGACAGCGGCCCCCTACGAGCAGTACTTC
14,few,TRBJ2-3,TRBV29-1,.,CSVARDPTTDTQYF,TGCAGCGTTGCCCGGGACCCAACCACAGATACGCAGTATTTT
15,few,TRBJ2-1,TRBV7-9,.,CASSPYRASYNEQFF,TGTGCCAGCAGCCCATACAGGGCATCCTACAATGAGCAGTTCTTC
16,many,TRBJ2-7,TRBV12-3/TRBV12-4,TRBD1,CASSSLSLTGGHEQYF,TGTGCCAGCAGTTCACTATCCCTGACAGGGGGCCACGAGCAGTACTTC
13,few,TRBJ2-7,TRBV5-1,.,CASWDSQLYEQYF,TGCGCCAGCTGGGACTCCCAACTCTACGAGCAGTACTTC
12,few,TRBJ2-7,TRBV2,.,CASRAGINEQYF,TGTGCCAGCAGGGCGGGAATCAACGAGCAGTACTTC
15,few,TRBJ2-5,TRBV6-1,.,CASSPRDSYGETQYF,TGTGCCAGCAGTCCTCGGGACTCCTATGGGGAGACCCAGTACTTC
13,many,TRBJ2-7,TRBV27,.,CASSYRDGYEQYF,TGTGCCAGCAGTTACCGGGACGGCTACGAGCAGTACTTC
14,few,TRBJ2-7,TRBV6-1,TRBD1,CASSERGLHYEQYF,TGTGCCAGCAGTGAAAGGGGGCTTCACTACGAGCAGTACTTC
16,many,TRBJ1-1,TRBV5-1,TRBD1,CASSPRDSYMNTEAFF,TGCGCCAGCAGCCCCCGGGACAGCTACATGAACACTGAAGCTTTCTTT
15,once,TRBJ2-1,TRBV4-3,TRBD1,CASRRTGTEYNEQFF,TGCGCCAGCAGGAGAACCGGGACAGAATACAATGAGCAGTTCTTC
15,few,TRBJ2-1,TRBV28,.,CASSSIRDTYNEQFF,TGTGCCAGCAGCTCAATTCGGGACACTTACAATGAGCAGTTCTTC